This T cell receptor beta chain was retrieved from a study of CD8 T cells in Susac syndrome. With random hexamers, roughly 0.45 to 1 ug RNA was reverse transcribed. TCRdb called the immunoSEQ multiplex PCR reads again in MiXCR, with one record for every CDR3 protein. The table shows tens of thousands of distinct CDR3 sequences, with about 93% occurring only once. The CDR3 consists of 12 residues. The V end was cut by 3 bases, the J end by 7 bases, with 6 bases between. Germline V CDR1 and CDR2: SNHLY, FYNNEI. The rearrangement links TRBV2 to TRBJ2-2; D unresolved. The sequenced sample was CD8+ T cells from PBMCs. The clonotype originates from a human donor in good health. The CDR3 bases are TGTGCCAGCAGTGATGGGGACGGGGAGCTGTTTTTT. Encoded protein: CASSDGDGELFF.